This T cell receptor (beta chain) emerged from a study of blood T cell repertoires in COVID-19. About the research overall: Both acute and convalescent COVID-19 samples were obtained from the United States, Italy and Spain.

CDR1 is SGHRS and CDR2 is YFSETQ in the germline V gene. This CDR3 has 16 residues. After removal of 1 base from V and 0 bases from J, the junction contained 2 bases not matched to a gene. Original processing methods: Nucleated cell number was recorded as an estimate derived from reference gene primer amplification. The data were produced by immunoSEQ multiplex PCR, yet TCRdb's version contains in-frame clones alone and is incomplete. The V and J calls and the clone size are those of that table, but D and trimming were determined from the DNA. Of fewer than 350,000 clones listed, about 85% were seen once; the top ten hold 1.5% to 2%. Participants came from roughly 25 US areas, aged roughly 18 to 95 years.

This chain joins TRBV5-1 and TRBJ2-3; 10 bases are a match to TRBD2. The sequence was collected from a woman between 25 and 40 years old who had been exposed to COVID-19. The sample comprised PBMCs or T cells enriched from blood (not recorded which). The CDR3 region has the DNA TGCGCCAGCAGCTTGCTAGCGGGGGCCAGCACAGATACGCAGTATTTT. It specifies CASSLLAGASTDTQYF.